The rows below give T cell receptor beta chains drawn from one sample of a study of cytomegalovirus exposure and HLA in healthy donors. The table came from immunoSEQ multiplex PCR; TCRdb's copy has only in-frame clones and leaves some out. Among approximately 150,000 clones listed, around four fifths were seen once. The specimen was PBMCs. The receptors were sampled from a man aged 50-59 years in good health and CMV-seropositive. The CDR3 runs from the conserved cysteine through the conserved F or W. The order of the fields is clone size, J gene, D gene, V gene, CDR3 protein, CDR3 DNA. The D gene is left open where the match is weak. Size is omitted from some rows. Given values are once, few, many or a class for expanded clones.

clone size: -
J gene: TRBJ1-4
D gene: -
V gene: TRBV19
CDR3 protein: CASSEGQGSPLDEKLFF
CDR3 DNA: TGTGCCAGTAGTGAAGGTCAGGGTTCCCCCTTGGATGAAAAACTGTTTTTT

clone size: -
J gene: TRBJ2-1
D gene: TRBD2
V gene: TRBV9
CDR3 protein: CASSAGGLADNEQFF
CDR3 DNA: TGTGCCAGCAGCGCTGGGGGACTAGCGGACAATGAGCAGTTCTTC

clone size: -
J gene: TRBJ2-1
D gene: TRBD2
V gene: TRBV7-2
CDR3 protein: CASSLDGLAGEQFF
CDR3 DNA: TGTGCCAGCAGCTTAGATGGACTAGCCGGCGAGCAGTTCTTC

clone size: -
J gene: TRBJ2-7
D gene: -
V gene: TRBV10-3
CDR3 protein: CAISVGASYEQYF
CDR3 DNA: TGTGCCATCAGTGTGGGCGCGAGTTACGAGCAGTACTTC

clone size: -
J gene: TRBJ2-7
D gene: TRBD1
V gene: TRBV9
CDR3 protein: CASSAGTGSAYEQYF
CDR3 DNA: TGTGCCAGCAGCGCCGGGACAGGATCAGCCTACGAGCAGTACTTC

clone size: -
J gene: TRBJ1-1
D gene: -
V gene: TRBV4-1
CDR3 protein: CASSQDPFESIGQMLLNTEAFF
CDR3 DNA: TGCGCCAGCAGCCAAGACCCTTTCGAGTCGATCGGACAGATGCTTTTGAACACTGAAGCTTTCTTT

clone size: -
J gene: TRBJ2-7
D gene: TRBD1
V gene: TRBV4-2
CDR3 protein: CASSQVGRTGAPYEQYF
CDR3 DNA: TGTGCCAGCAGCCAAGTGGGTAGGACAGGGGCGCCCTACGAGCAGTACTTC

clone size: -
J gene: TRBJ2-7
D gene: TRBD1
V gene: TRBV7-2
CDR3 protein: CASSPRTGAYVPHYEQYF
CDR3 DNA: TGTGCCAGCAGCCCCCGGACAGGGGCTTACGTTCCCCACTACGAGCAGTACTTC

clone size: -
J gene: TRBJ1-1
D gene: -
V gene: TRBV19
CDR3 protein: CASSIEWEAFF
CDR3 DNA: TGTGCCAGTAGTATCGAGTGGGAAGCTTTCTTT

clone size: -
J gene: TRBJ2-3
D gene: TRBD2
V gene: TRBV9
CDR3 protein: CASSALAGLSTDTQYF
CDR3 DNA: TGTGCCAGCAGCGCTTTAGCGGGGCTAAGCACAGATACGCAGTATTTT

clone size: -
J gene: TRBJ2-7
D gene: TRBD2
V gene: TRBV5-1
CDR3 protein: CASSYSGSVSYEQYF
CDR3 DNA: TGCGCCAGCAGCTATAGCGGGAGCGTGTCCTACGAGCAGTACTTC

clone size: few
J gene: TRBJ2-1
D gene: -
V gene: TRBV7-2
CDR3 protein: CASSPDYTGWRYNEQFF
CDR3 DNA: TGTGCCAGCAGCCCGGATTATACGGGGTGGAGGTACAATGAGCAGTTCTTC

clone size: -
J gene: TRBJ1-1
D gene: TRBD1
V gene: TRBV28
CDR3 protein: CATMPGTAFYTEAFF
CDR3 DNA: TGTGCCACCATGCCCGGGACAGCCTTTTACACTGAAGCTTTCTTT

clone size: -
J gene: TRBJ2-7
D gene: TRBD1
V gene: TRBV11-2
CDR3 protein: CASSPGQGAGEQYF
CDR3 DNA: TGTGCCAGCAGCCCGGGACAGGGGGCAGGCGAGCAGTACTTC

clone size: few
J gene: TRBJ1-1
D gene: -
V gene: TRBV30
CDR3 protein: CAWSVSGDTEAFF
CDR3 DNA: TGTGCCTGGAGTGTTTCAGGGGACACTGAAGCTTTCTTT

clone size: -
J gene: TRBJ1-6
D gene: -
V gene: TRBV27
CDR3 protein: CASSLVGATYNSPLHF
CDR3 DNA: TGTGCCAGCAGTTTAGTTGGGGCGACCTATAATTCACCCCTCCACTTT

clone size: -
J gene: TRBJ2-3
D gene: TRBD1
V gene: TRBV9
CDR3 protein: CASSIQGAFTDTQYF
CDR3 DNA: TGTGCCAGCAGCATACAGGGGGCCTTCACAGATACGCAGTATTTT

clone size: -
J gene: TRBJ2-1
D gene: -
V gene: TRBV7-3
CDR3 protein: CASSPEASYNEQFF
CDR3 DNA: TGTGCCAGCAGCCCTGAGGCATCCTACAATGAGCAGTTCTTC

clone size: -
J gene: TRBJ1-5
D gene: TRBD1
V gene: TRBV6-6
CDR3 protein: CASSRGQTNQPQHF
CDR3 DNA: TGTGCCAGCAGTCGGGGACAGACCAATCAGCCCCAGCATTTT

clone size: -
J gene: TRBJ2-2
D gene: -
V gene: TRBV7-8
CDR3 protein: CASSLRGGDTGELFF
CDR3 DNA: TGTGCCAGCAGCTTAAGGGGGGGGGACACCGGGGAGCTGTTTTTT

clone size: -
J gene: TRBJ2-1
D gene: TRBD2
V gene: TRBV6-5
CDR3 protein: CASMLLAGGYNEQFF
CDR3 DNA: TGTGCCAGCATGTTACTCGCGGGAGGTTACAATGAGCAGTTCTTC

clone size: -
J gene: TRBJ2-7
D gene: TRBD2
V gene: TRBV28
CDR3 protein: CASSLRAGLAGGGSYEQYF
CDR3 DNA: TGTGCCAGCAGTTTAAGAGCGGGACTAGCGGGAGGAGGCTCCTACGAGCAGTACTTC

clone size: -
J gene: TRBJ2-7
D gene: -
V gene: TRBV2
CDR3 protein: CASKLAGITYEQYF
CDR3 DNA: TGTGCCAGCAAACTTGCGGGAATCACCTACGAGCAGTACTTC

clone size: -
J gene: TRBJ1-5
D gene: -
V gene: TRBV27
CDR3 protein: CASGGDGVNQPQHF
CDR3 DNA: TGTGCCAGCGGGGGGGATGGCGTCAATCAGCCCCAGCATTTT

clone size: -
J gene: TRBJ1-5
D gene: TRBD1
V gene: TRBV28
CDR3 protein: CASSLLTGGGNQPQHF
CDR3 DNA: TGTGCCAGCAGTTTATTAACAGGGGGAGGCAATCAGCCCCAGCATTTT

clone size: -
J gene: TRBJ1-1
D gene: -
V gene: TRBV5-1
CDR3 protein: CASSLGQTDINTEAFF
CDR3 DNA: TGCGCCAGCAGCTTGGGACAGACGGATATAAACACTGAAGCTTTCTTT

clone size: -
J gene: TRBJ2-3
D gene: TRBD1
V gene: TRBV28
CDR3 protein: CASTWDRGTDTQYF
CDR3 DNA: TGTGCCAGCACGTGGGACAGGGGCACAGATACGCAGTATTTT

clone size: -
J gene: TRBJ2-1
D gene: -
V gene: TRBV19
CDR3 protein: CASSSLASGSYNEQFF
CDR3 DNA: TGTGCCAGTAGTAGTCTAGCCTCTGGCTCCTACAATGAGCAGTTCTTC

clone size: -
J gene: TRBJ2-1
D gene: -
V gene: TRBV7-7
CDR3 protein: CASSRGSGYNEQFF
CDR3 DNA: TGTGCCAGCAGCCGGGGGTCCGGTTACAATGAGCAGTTCTTC

clone size: -
J gene: TRBJ2-1
D gene: -
V gene: TRBV20-1
CDR3 protein: CSVAGNEQFF
CDR3 DNA: TGCAGTGTGGCAGGTAATGAGCAGTTCTTC

clone size: -
J gene: TRBJ2-1
D gene: TRBD2
V gene: TRBV5-1
CDR3 protein: CASSSLAGENNEQFF
CDR3 DNA: TGCGCCAGCAGCTCATTAGCGGGGGAGAACAATGAGCAGTTCTTC

clone size: -
J gene: TRBJ2-2
D gene: TRBD1
V gene: TRBV27
CDR3 protein: CASSVTGVSGELFF
CDR3 DNA: TGTGCCAGCAGTGTTACAGGGGTATCCGGGGAGCTGTTTTTT

clone size: -
J gene: TRBJ2-5
D gene: -
V gene: TRBV10-3
CDR3 protein: CAISVGAGETQYF
CDR3 DNA: TGTGCCATCAGTGTGGGGGCCGGGGAGACCCAGTACTTC

clone size: -
J gene: TRBJ2-3
D gene: -
V gene: TRBV19
CDR3 protein: CASHKGRTDTQYF
CDR3 DNA: TGTGCCAGTCACAAGGGGAGGACAGATACGCAGTATTTT

clone size: -
J gene: TRBJ2-7
D gene: TRBD2
V gene: TRBV4-2
CDR3 protein: CASSPSGGPYEQYF
CDR3 DNA: TGTGCCAGCAGCCCTAGCGGGGGCCCCTACGAGCAGTACTTC

clone size: -
J gene: TRBJ2-7
D gene: -
V gene: TRBV19
CDR3 protein: CASSTSIVPYEQYF
CDR3 DNA: TGTGCCAGTAGTACCTCGATAGTCCCCTACGAGCAGTACTTC

clone size: -
J gene: TRBJ1-5
D gene: TRBD1
V gene: TRBV5-6
CDR3 protein: CASSLLGGGRNQPQHF
CDR3 DNA: TGTGCCAGCAGCTTGTTAGGGGGCGGACGCAATCAGCCCCAGCATTTT

clone size: -
J gene: TRBJ1-2
D gene: -
V gene: TRBV20-1
CDR3 protein: CSARGGGGYTF
CDR3 DNA: TGCAGTGCTAGAGGGGGGGGTGGCTACACCTTC

clone size: -
J gene: TRBJ2-1
D gene: TRBD1
V gene: TRBV10-3
CDR3 protein: CAIAGTGIEQFF
CDR3 DNA: TGTGCCATCGCTGGGACAGGGATTGAGCAGTTCTTC

clone size: -
J gene: TRBJ1-6
D gene: -
V gene: TRBV7-9
CDR3 protein: CASSAQGLNSPLHF
CDR3 DNA: TGTGCCAGCAGCGCTCAGGGCCTAAATTCACCCCTCCACTTT

clone size: -
J gene: TRBJ1-6
D gene: TRBD1
V gene: TRBV27
CDR3 protein: CASSLGTGEIHPLHF
CDR3 DNA: TGTGCCAGCAGTCTCGGGACAGGTGAAATTCACCCCCTCCACTTT

clone size: -
J gene: TRBJ2-5
D gene: TRBD1
V gene: TRBV28
CDR3 protein: CASSRPPGQGRETQYF
CDR3 DNA: TGTGCCAGCAGTCGTCCTCCGGGACAGGGGAGAGAGACCCAGTACTTC

clone size: -
J gene: TRBJ2-1
D gene: TRBD2
V gene: TRBV5-4
CDR3 protein: CASSLSGGRAGNEQFF
CDR3 DNA: TGTGCCAGCAGCTTATCGGGCGGGAGGGCCGGCAATGAGCAGTTCTTC

clone size: -
J gene: TRBJ1-5
D gene: -
V gene: TRBV6-5
CDR3 protein: CASRRNRDINQPQHF
CDR3 DNA: TGTGCCAGCAGACGAAACCGGGACATCAATCAGCCCCAGCATTTT

clone size: -
J gene: TRBJ1-1
D gene: -
V gene: TRBV6-6
CDR3 protein: CASGSSLGSTEAFF
CDR3 DNA: TGTGCCAGCGGATCATCACTCGGGAGCACTGAAGCTTTCTTT

clone size: -
J gene: TRBJ1-2
D gene: -
V gene: TRBV7-2
CDR3 protein: CASSSPGQSTSYGYTF
CDR3 DNA: TGTGCCAGCAGCTCCCCAGGACAGTCAACCTCCTATGGCTACACCTTC

clone size: few
J gene: TRBJ2-1
D gene: TRBD1
V gene: TRBV5-1
CDR3 protein: CASSYRGYEQFF
CDR3 DNA: TGCGCCAGCAGCTACAGGGGCTATGAGCAGTTCTTC

clone size: -
J gene: TRBJ2-1
D gene: TRBD2
V gene: TRBV4-2
CDR3 protein: CASSQDFSGVYNEQFF
CDR3 DNA: TGTGCCAGCAGCCAAGATTTCAGCGGGGTATACAATGAGCAGTTCTTC

clone size: once
J gene: TRBJ1-2
D gene: TRBD1
V gene: TRBV19
CDR3 protein: CASSTAQGLYVGYTF
CDR3 DNA: TGTGCCAGTAGTACAGCACAGGGGTTATATGTTGGCTACACCTTC

clone size: -
J gene: TRBJ1-1
D gene: -
V gene: TRBV18
CDR3 protein: CASSRGRSGTEAFF
CDR3 DNA: TGTGCCAGCTCTCGGGGTAGGTCAGGCACTGAAGCTTTCTTT

clone size: -
J gene: TRBJ2-3
D gene: TRBD2
V gene: TRBV2
CDR3 protein: CASRAGGDTQYF
CDR3 DNA: TGTGCCAGCAGGGCGGGAGGAGATACGCAGTATTTT

clone size: -
J gene: TRBJ2-5
D gene: -
V gene: TRBV10-2
CDR3 protein: CASSVVEETQYF
CDR3 DNA: TGCGCCAGCAGTGTTGTAGAAGAGACCCAGTACTTC

clone size: -
J gene: TRBJ2-7
D gene: -
V gene: TRBV7-9
CDR3 protein: CASSLAPSEQYF
CDR3 DNA: TGTGCCAGCAGCTTAGCGCCCAGCGAGCAGTACTTC

clone size: -
J gene: TRBJ2-1
D gene: TRBD1
V gene: TRBV5-1
CDR3 protein: CASSMAGGPYNEQFF
CDR3 DNA: TGCGCCAGCAGCATGGCAGGGGGACCCTACAATGAGCAGTTCTTC

clone size: -
J gene: TRBJ1-5
D gene: -
V gene: TRBV5-4
CDR3 protein: CASSLGGSNQPQHF
CDR3 DNA: TGTGCCAGCAGCCTGGGGGGCAGCAATCAGCCCCAGCATTTT

clone size: -
J gene: TRBJ2-1
D gene: TRBD2
V gene: TRBV6-6
CDR3 protein: CASRSPGISGVEQFF
CDR3 DNA: TGTGCCAGCAGATCCCCTGGTATCAGCGGGGTTGAGCAGTTCTTC

clone size: -
J gene: TRBJ2-7
D gene: -
V gene: TRBV4-1
CDR3 protein: CASSLSFQGQAIYEQYF
CDR3 DNA: TGCGCCAGCAGCCTCTCATTCCAGGGCCAGGCCATCTACGAGCAGTACTTC

clone size: -
J gene: TRBJ1-1
D gene: -
V gene: TRBV30
CDR3 protein: CAWNQLPRGGTNTEAFF
CDR3 DNA: TGTGCCTGGAACCAATTACCACGTGGGGGGACGAACACTGAAGCTTTCTTT

clone size: -
J gene: TRBJ1-4
D gene: TRBD1
V gene: TRBV6-5
CDR3 protein: CASSYTGQGGGEKLFF
CDR3 DNA: TGTGCCAGCAGTTACACTGGACAGGGGGGCGGTGAAAAACTGTTTTTT

clone size: -
J gene: TRBJ2-5
D gene: TRBD1
V gene: TRBV29-1
CDR3 protein: CSAAWGQNIPQETQYF
CDR3 DNA: TGCAGCGCCGCCTGGGGACAGAATATCCCACAAGAGACCCAGTACTTC